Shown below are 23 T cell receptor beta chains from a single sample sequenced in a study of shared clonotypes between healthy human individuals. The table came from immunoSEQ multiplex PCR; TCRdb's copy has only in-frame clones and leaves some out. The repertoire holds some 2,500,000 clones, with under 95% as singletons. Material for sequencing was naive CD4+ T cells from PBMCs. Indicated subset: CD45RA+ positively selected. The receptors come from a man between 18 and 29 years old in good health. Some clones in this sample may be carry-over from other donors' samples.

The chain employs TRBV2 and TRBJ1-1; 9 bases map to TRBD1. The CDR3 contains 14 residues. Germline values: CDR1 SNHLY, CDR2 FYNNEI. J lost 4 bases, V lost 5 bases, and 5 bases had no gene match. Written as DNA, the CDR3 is TGTGCCAGCAGTCTGGACAGGGGAAGCACTGAAGCTTTCTTT. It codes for CASSLDRGSTEAFF.

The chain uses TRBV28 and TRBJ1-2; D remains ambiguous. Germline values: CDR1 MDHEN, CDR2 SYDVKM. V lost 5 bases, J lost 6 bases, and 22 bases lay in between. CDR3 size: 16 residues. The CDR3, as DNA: TGTGCCAGCAGTCCCCCCGACGGGTCGGTCCCCCATGGCTACACCTTC. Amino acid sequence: CASSPPDGSVPHGYTF.

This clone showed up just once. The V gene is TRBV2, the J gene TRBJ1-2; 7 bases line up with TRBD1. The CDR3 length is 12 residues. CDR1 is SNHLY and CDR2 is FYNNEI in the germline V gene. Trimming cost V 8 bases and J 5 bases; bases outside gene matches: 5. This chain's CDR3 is CASRDRVYGYTF. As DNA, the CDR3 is TGTGCCAGCCGAGACAGGGTGTATGGCTACACCTTC. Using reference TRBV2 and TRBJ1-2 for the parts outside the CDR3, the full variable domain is EPEVTQTPSHQVTQMGQEVILRCVPISNHLYFYWYRQILGQKVEFLVSFYNNEISEKSEIFDDQFSVERPDGSNFTLKIRSTKLEDSAMYFCASRDRVYGYTFGSGTRLTVV.

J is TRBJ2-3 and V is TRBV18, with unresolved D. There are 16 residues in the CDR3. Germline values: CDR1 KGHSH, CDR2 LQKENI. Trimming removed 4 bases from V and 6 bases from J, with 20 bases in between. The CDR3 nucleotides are TGTGCCAGCTCACTCCTTACCAGGACCGCCCGGGATACGCAGTATTTT. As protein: CASSLLTRTARDTQYF. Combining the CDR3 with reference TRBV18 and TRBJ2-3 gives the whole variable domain NAGVMQNPRHLVRRRGQEARLRCSPMKGHSHVYWYRQLPEEGLKFMVYLQKENIIDESGMPKERFSAEFPKEGPSILRIQQVVRGDSAAYFCASSLLTRTARDTQYFGPGTRLTVL.

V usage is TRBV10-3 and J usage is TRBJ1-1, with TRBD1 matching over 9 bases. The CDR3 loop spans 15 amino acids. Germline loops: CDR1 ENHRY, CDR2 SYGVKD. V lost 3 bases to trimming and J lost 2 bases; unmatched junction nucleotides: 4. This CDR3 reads CAISEKGQGNTEAFF. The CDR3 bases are TGTGCCATCAGTGAAAAGGGACAGGGAAACACTGAAGCTTTCTTT.

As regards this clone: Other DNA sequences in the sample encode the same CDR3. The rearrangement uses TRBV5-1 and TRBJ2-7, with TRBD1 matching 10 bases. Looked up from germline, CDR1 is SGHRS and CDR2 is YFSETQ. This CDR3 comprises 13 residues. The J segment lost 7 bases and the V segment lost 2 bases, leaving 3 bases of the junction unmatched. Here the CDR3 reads CASSFGQGGEQYF. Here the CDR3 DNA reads TGCGCCAGCAGCTTCGGACAGGGGGGAGAGCAGTACTTC. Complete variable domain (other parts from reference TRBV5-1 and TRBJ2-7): KAGVTQTPRYLIKTRGQQVTLSCSPISGHRSVSWYQQTPGQGLQFLFEYFSETQRNKGNFPGRFSGRQFSNSRSEMNVSTLELGDSALYLCASSFGQGGEQYFGPGTRLTVT.

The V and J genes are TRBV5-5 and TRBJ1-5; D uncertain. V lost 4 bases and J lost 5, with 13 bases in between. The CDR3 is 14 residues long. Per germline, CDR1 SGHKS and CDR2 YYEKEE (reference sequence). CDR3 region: CASSPEKEHQPQHF. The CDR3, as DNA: TGTGCCAGCAGCCCGGAAAAGGAGCATCAGCCCCAGCATTTT.

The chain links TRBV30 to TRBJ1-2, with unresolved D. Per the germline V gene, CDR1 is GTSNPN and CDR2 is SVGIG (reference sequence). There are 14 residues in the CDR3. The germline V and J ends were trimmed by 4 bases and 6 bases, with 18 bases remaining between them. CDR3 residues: CAWTKGWMYDGYTF. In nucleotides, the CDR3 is TGTGCCTGGACAAAGGGCTGGATGTACGATGGCTACACCTTC. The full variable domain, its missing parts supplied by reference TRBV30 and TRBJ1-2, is SQTIHQWPATLVQPVGSPLSLECTVEGTSNPNLYWYRQAAGRGLQLLFYSVGIGQISSEVPQNLSASRPQDRQFILSSKKLLLSDSGFYLCAWTKGWMYDGYTFGSGTRLTVV.

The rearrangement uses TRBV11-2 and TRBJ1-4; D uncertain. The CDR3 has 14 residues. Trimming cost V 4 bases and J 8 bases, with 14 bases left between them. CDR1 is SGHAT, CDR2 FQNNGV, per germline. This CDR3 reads CASSSTESGEKLFF. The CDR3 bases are TGTGCCAGCAGCTCAACAGAATCGGGGGAAAAACTGTTTTTT.

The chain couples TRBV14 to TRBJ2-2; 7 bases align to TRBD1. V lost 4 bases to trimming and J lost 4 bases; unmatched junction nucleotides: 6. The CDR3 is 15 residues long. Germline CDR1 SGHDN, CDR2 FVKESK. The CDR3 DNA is TGTGCCAGCAGCCCATATAGGGGGCCCACCGGGGAGCTGTTTTTT. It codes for CASSPYRGPTGELFF.

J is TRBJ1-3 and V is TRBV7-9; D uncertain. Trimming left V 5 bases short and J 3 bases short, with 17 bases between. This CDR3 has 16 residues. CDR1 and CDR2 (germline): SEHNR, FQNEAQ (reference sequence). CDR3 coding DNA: TGTGCCAGCAGCCCCCCCTGGGCCCATTTTGGAAACACCATATATTTT. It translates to CASSPPWAHFGNTIYF.

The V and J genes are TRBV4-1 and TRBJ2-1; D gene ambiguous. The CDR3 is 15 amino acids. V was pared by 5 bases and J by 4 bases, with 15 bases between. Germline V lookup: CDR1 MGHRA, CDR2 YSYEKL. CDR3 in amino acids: CASSFTETSYNEQFF. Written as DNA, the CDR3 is TGCGCCAGCAGCTTCACGGAGACCTCGTACAATGAGCAGTTCTTC.

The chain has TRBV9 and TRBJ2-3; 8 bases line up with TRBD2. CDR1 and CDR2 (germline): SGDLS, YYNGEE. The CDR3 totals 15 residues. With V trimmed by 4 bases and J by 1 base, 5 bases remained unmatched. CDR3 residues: CASSFSTSGTDTQYF. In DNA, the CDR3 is TGTGCCAGCAGCTTTTCGACTAGCGGCACAGATACGCAGTATTTT.

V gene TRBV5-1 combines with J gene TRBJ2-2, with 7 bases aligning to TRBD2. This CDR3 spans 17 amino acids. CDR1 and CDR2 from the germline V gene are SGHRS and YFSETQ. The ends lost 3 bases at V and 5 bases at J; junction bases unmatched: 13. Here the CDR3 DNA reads TGCGCCAGCAGCTCTCAACCGGGGGGAGCCGGAACCGGGGAGCTGTTTTTT. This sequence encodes CASSSQPGGAGTGELFF.

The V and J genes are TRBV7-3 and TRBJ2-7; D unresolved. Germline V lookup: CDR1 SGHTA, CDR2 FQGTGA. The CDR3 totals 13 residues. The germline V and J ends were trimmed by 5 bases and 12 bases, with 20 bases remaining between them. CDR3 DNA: TGTGCCAGCAGCAACTACGGAGAGCGAAGGGCGTACTTC. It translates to CASSNYGERRAYF. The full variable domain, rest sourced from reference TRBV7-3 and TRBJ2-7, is GAGVSQTPSNKVTEKGKYVELRCDPISGHTALYWYRQSLGQGPEFLIYFQGTGAADDSGLPNDRFFAVRPEGSVSTLKIQRTERGDSAVYLCASSNYGERRAYFGPGTRLTVT.

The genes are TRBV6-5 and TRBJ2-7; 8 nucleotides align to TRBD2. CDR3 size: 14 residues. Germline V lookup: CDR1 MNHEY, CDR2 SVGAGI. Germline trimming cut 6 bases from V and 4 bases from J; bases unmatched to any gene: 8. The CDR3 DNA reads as TGTGCCAGCAGAGCAGCGGGAGTAACGTACGAGCAGTACTTC. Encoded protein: CASRAAGVTYEQYF.

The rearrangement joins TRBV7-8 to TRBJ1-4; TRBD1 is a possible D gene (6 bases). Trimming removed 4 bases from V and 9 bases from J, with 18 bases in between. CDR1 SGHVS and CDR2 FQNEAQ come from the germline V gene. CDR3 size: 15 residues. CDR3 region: CASSSTGEYAQKLFF. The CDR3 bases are TGTGCCAGCAGCTCGACAGGAGAATACGCCCAAAAACTGTTTTTT.

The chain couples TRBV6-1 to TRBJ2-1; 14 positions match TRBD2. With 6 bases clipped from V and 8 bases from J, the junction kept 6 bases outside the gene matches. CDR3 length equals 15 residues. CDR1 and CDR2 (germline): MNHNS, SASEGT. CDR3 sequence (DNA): TGTGCCAGCAGCTCCGGGACTAGCGGGAGTGATGAGCAGTTCTTC. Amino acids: CASSSGTSGSDEQFF.

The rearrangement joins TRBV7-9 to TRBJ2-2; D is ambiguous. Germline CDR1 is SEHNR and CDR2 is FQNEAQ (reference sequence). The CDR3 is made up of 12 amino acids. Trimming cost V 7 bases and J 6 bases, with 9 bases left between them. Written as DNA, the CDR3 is TGTGCCAGCATGGGGTGGGCCGGGGAGCTGTTTTTT. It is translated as CASMGWAGELFF.

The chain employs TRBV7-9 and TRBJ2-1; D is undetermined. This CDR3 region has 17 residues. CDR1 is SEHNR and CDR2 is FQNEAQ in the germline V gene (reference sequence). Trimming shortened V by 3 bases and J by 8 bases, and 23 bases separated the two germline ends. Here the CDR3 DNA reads TGTGCCAGCAGCTTCATCGACCGTCATCCGACTCAGGATGAGCAGTTCTTC. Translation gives CASSFIDRHPTQDEQFF.

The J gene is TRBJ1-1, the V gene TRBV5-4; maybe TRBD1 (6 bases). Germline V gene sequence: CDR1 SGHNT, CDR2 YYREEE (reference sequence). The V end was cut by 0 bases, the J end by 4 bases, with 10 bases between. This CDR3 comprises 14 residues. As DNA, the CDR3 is TGTGCCAGCAGCTTGGCAGGGGAGATCACTGAAGCTTTCTTT. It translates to CASSLAGEITEAFF.

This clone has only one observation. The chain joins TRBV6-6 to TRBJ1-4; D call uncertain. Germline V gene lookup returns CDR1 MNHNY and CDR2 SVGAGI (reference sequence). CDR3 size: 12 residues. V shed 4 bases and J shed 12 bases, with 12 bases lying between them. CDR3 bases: TGTGCCAGCAGTTCAATAATGAAGGAACTGTTTTTT. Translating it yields CASSSIMKELFF.

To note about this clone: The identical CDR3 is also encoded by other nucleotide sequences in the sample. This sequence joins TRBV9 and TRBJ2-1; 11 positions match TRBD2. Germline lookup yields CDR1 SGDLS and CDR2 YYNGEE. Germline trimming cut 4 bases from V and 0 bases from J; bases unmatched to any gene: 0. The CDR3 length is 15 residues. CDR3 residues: CASSTSGGSYNEQFF. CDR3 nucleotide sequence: TGTGCCAGCAGCACTAGCGGGGGCTCCTACAATGAGCAGTTCTTC.